This T cell receptor (beta chain) is from a study of blood T cell repertoires in COVID-19. Study-level background: From T cells, B-cell-depleted T cells, or PBMCs came the material, which was cDNA or gDNA.

Sequencing was performed with immunoSEQ multiplex PCR; in TCRdb, only in-frame clones are kept and a portion is missing. This sample carries 140,000 to 150,000 clones, 65% to 80% of them seen once, and the ten largest clones take 4.2%. The sample was peripheral blood. This TCR was recovered from a man in his sixties with acute or convalescent COVID-19.

The CDR3 spells CASSLDGTGDTGELFF. The CDR3 DNA reads TGTGCCAGCAGCTTAGACGGGACAGGGGACACCGGGGAGCTGTTTTTT. V is TRBV7-8 and J is TRBJ2-2; 10 bases map to TRBD1. With V trimmed by 1 base and J by 3 bases, 2 bases remained unmatched. The CDR3 extends over 16 amino acids. Germline V gives CDR1 SGHVS, CDR2 FQNEAQ.